Shown below are 26 T cell receptor beta chains from a single sample sequenced in a study of control samples from healthy donors and cancer patients. The repertoire was sequenced with immunoSEQ multiplex PCR; TCRdb's copy has only in-frame clones and lacks some. Of 120,000 or so clones listed, more than 70% are singletons. Sequencing input: blood. The source is a man aged 60 to 69 in good health.

The rearrangement joins TRBV6-5 to TRBJ1-6, with a weak D call TRBD1 (6 bases). V lost 5 bases and J 8 bases, leaving 13 bases between the germline ends. Germline V gene lookup returns CDR1 MNHEY and CDR2 SVGAGI. The CDR3 extends over 14 amino acids. The CDR3 loop reads CASSPRTEDSPLHF. CDR3 nucleotides: TGTGCCAGCAGTCCTAGGACAGAGGATTCACCCCTCCACTTT.

The chain employs TRBV19 and TRBJ1-1; 7 positions agree with TRBD1. This CDR3 contains 16 residues. V shed 10 bases, J shed 7 bases, and the junction held 21 bases outside the gene matches. Germline V gene data show CDR1 as LNHDA and CDR2 as SQIVND (reference sequence). In DNA, the CDR3 is TGTGCCACTTTCCCGCGACAGGGTTCTCTGATGGGTGAAGCTTTCTTT. Its translation is CATFPRQGSLMGEAFF.

The chain couples TRBV18 to TRBJ1-4; D uncertain. Looked up from germline, CDR1 is KGHSH and CDR2 is LQKENI. The V and J ends lost 4 bases and 3 bases respectively, with 9 bases between them. This CDR3 contains 14 residues. The CDR3 DNA follows: TGTGCCAGCTCACTAGGGTCGGCTAATGAAAAACTGTTTTTT. It yields the protein CASSLGSANEKLFF.

The chain's CDR3 is CASSTGYIGTGRAFF. CDR3 bases: TGTGCCAGTAGTACCGGCTATATCGGGACAGGGCGGGCTTTCTTT. The chain uses TRBV19 and TRBJ1-1, with 9 bases identical to TRBD1. Trimming removed 4 bases from V and 11 bases from J; junction bases left unmatched: 14. Germline V CDR1 and CDR2: LNHDA, SQIVND (reference sequence). The CDR3 covers 15 residues.

The CDR3 spells CASSAREGTGRNTEAFF. The CDR3 DNA follows: TGTGCCAGCAGCGCTCGAGAGGGGACAGGTAGGAACACTGAAGCTTTCTTT. The chain carries TRBV9 and TRBJ1-1; 8 nucleotides line up with TRBD1. CDR1 SGDLS and CDR2 YYNGEE come from the germline V gene. V trimming: 3 bases; J trimming: 1 base; junction bases outside the gene matches: 11. The CDR3 runs to 17 residues.

The chain is built from TRBV28 and TRBJ1-2, with D unresolved. The V and J ends lost 7 bases and 1 base respectively, with 10 bases between them. This CDR3 is built from 13 residues. Germline V gene data show CDR1 as MDHEN and CDR2 as SYDVKM. The CDR3 nucleotides are TGTGCCAGCACGGGCAACTATAACTATGGCTACACCTTC. Protein sequence: CASTGNYNYGYTF.

This clone appeared a single time. This chain links TRBV19 with TRBJ1-1; the D is unclear. Germline V gene data show CDR1 as LNHDA and CDR2 as SQIVND (reference sequence). Trimming left V 7 bases short and J 0 bases short, with 15 bases between. CDR3 length: 15 amino acids. The CDR3 DNA sequence: TGTGCCAGTACCTCCTCGGGAGTTATGAACACTGAAGCTTTCTTT. Encoded protein: CASTSSGVMNTEAFF.

The rearrangement uses TRBV7-6 and TRBJ1-1; unclear D gene. CDR3 length: 16 residues. Germline CDR1 reads SGHVS; CDR2 reads FNYEAQ. The V end was cut by 1 base, the J end by 3 bases, with 15 bases between. CDR3 nucleotides: TGTGCCAGCAGCTTAGAGATATCCACGGTGTACACTGAAGCTTTCTTT. Its protein is CASSLEISTVYTEAFF.

V is TRBV14 and J is TRBJ1-1; weak D call: TRBD1 (6 bases). Germline assignment: CDR1 SGHDN and CDR2 FVKESK. The CDR3 has 20 amino acids. Trimming shortened V by 4 bases and J by 1 base, and 28 bases separated the two germline ends. This chain's CDR3 is CASSPSLGGFGWGQNTEAFF. CDR3 bases: TGTGCCAGCAGCCCATCCCTGGGGGGGTTCGGATGGGGACAGAACACTGAAGCTTTCTTT.

The J gene is TRBJ1-1, the V gene TRBV5-6; 8 bases fit TRBD1. Germline-derived CDR1 and CDR2 are SGHDT and YYEEEE. The V segment lost 1 base and the J segment 11 bases; nucleotides outside the gene matches: 7. The CDR3 is 13 residues long. DNA for the CDR3: TGTGCCAGCAGCTTGCCAGGGGGCCAATGGGCTTTCTTT. Translating gives CASSLPGGQWAFF.

The sample holds a few counts of this clone. The gene calls are TRBV5-4 and TRBJ1-6; D gene uncertain. The CDR3 covers 11 residues. Deletions cut 4 bases from V and 9 bases from J, with 5 bases between. Germline V CDR1 and CDR2: SGHNT, YYREEE (reference sequence). CDR3: CASSPASPLHF. The CDR3 coding sequence is TGTGCCAGCAGCCCGGCTTCACCCCTCCACTTT.

The chain couples TRBV19 to TRBJ1-5; D ambiguous. The germline V gene has CDR1 LNHDA and CDR2 SQIVND (reference sequence). The CDR3 spans 13 residues. V lost 5 bases to trimming and J lost 6 bases, with 11 bases between them. DNA of the CDR3: TGTGCCAGTAGTTCGCAGGCTTCTCAGCCCCAGCATTTT. It encodes CASSSQASQPQHF.

This clone appeared a single time. The V call is TRBV4-1, the J call TRBJ2-7, with TRBD1 matching 9 bases. The trim removed 1 base at V and 3 bases at J, leaving 4 bases unmatched. Per the germline V gene, CDR1 is MGHRA and CDR2 is YSYEKL. CDR3 length: 15 amino acids. The CDR3 region is CASSQVGTGNYEQYF. The CDR3 nucleotides are TGCGCCAGCAGCCAAGTCGGGACAGGGAACTACGAGCAGTACTTC.

This chain connects TRBV18 to TRBJ2-3; the match to TRBD1 covers 11 bases. CDR1 is KGHSH and CDR2 is LQKENI in the germline V gene. This CDR3 region has 15 residues. The V segment lost 4 bases and the J segment 4 bases; nucleotides outside the gene matches: 4. CDR3 amino acids: CASSQQGQGADTQYF. CDR3 nucleotides: TGTGCCAGCTCACAACAGGGACAGGGGGCAGATACGCAGTATTTT. The full variable domain, rest sourced from reference TRBV18 and TRBJ2-3, is NAGVMQNPRHLVRRRGQEARLRCSPMKGHSHVYWYRQLPEEGLKFMVYLQKENIIDESGMPKERFSAEFPKEGPSILRIQQVVRGDSAAYFCASSQQGQGADTQYFGPGTRLTVL.

DNA for the CDR3: TGTGCCAGCAGTCACAACTTGAACGGGGGCTATGGCTACACCTTC. Amino acid sequence: CASSHNLNGGYGYTF. The chain links TRBV6-2 or TRBV6-3 to TRBJ1-2; D possibly corresponds to TRBD1 (5 bases). Trimming stripped 5 bases from V and 4 bases from J, with 17 bases between. CDR3 length: 15 amino acids. CDR1 and CDR2 from the germline V gene are MNHEY and SVGEGT.

This clone was counted a single time. The chain couples TRBV27 to TRBJ1-5; no reliable D call. Germline CDR1 and CDR2: MNHEY and SMNVEV (reference sequence). The length of the CDR3 is 14 residues. V dropped 3 bases and J dropped 3 bases, with 9 bases sitting between them. CDR3 DNA sequence: TGTGCCAGCAGTTTTTCCAGGATCAATCAGCCCCAGCATTTT. It encodes CASSFSRINQPQHF.

This clone is a singleton in its sample. This sequence joins TRBV11-2 and TRBJ2-5; D may be TRBD2 (6 bases). Germline CDR1 reads SGHAT; CDR2 reads FQNNGV. The CDR3 consists of 15 residues. Trimming removed 3 bases from V and 5 bases from J, with 16 bases in between. CDR3 coding DNA: TGTGCCAGCAGCTTTCTTAGCGGACCCGAGGAGACCCAGTACTTC. Translation gives CASSFLSGPEETQYF.

The chain joins TRBV3-1 (or the pseudogene TRBV3-2) to TRBJ2-7; D perhaps matches TRBD2 (7 bases). The V end lost 4 bases, the J end lost 6 bases, and 13 bases lay between the germline ends. This CDR3 is built from 13 residues. Per germline, CDR1 LGHDT and CDR2 YNNKEL (reference sequence). The CDR3 nucleotides read TGTGCCAGCAGCCCCCCGGGGGGCAGCGAGCAGTACTTC. This encodes CASSPPGGSEQYF.

The rearrangement joins TRBV6-2 or TRBV6-3 to TRBJ2-2; D not resolved. V lost 6 bases to trimming and J lost 6 bases, with 8 bases between them. The CDR3 runs 12 residues. Germline CDR1 MNHEY, CDR2 SVGEGT. The DNA for the CDR3 is TGTGCCAGCAGCCAATCAGCCGGGGAGCTGTTTTTT. Translation gives CASSQSAGELFF.

The CDR3 sequence is CASSQDRGNTEAFF. The CDR3 nucleotides read TGCGCCAGCAGCCAGGACAGGGGGAACACTGAAGCTTTCTTT. The genes are TRBV5-1 and TRBJ1-1; TRBD1 aligns across 9 bases. V was clipped by 4 bases and J by 1 base; unmatched bases: 2. CDR1 SGHRS and CDR2 YFSETQ come from the germline V gene. The CDR3 has 14 residues.

This rearrangement joins TRBV11-2 to TRBJ2-4; either TRBD1 or TRBD2 may fit D (6 bases each). V shed 3 bases and J shed 6 bases, with 12 bases lying between them. This CDR3 spans 14 amino acids. Per germline, CDR1 SGHAT and CDR2 FQNNGV. The DNA of the CDR3 is TGTGCCAGCAGCTTGGTCCGGGGGCTAAACATTCAGTACTTC. It yields the protein CASSLVRGLNIQYF. The whole variable domain, remainder taken from reference TRBV11-2 and TRBJ2-4, is EAGVAQSPRYKIIEKRQSVAFWCNPISGHATLYWYQQILGQGPKLLIQFQNNGVVDDSQLPKDRFSAERLKGVDSTLKIQPAKLEDSAVYLCASSLVRGLNIQYFGAGTRLSVL.

The chain has TRBV28 and TRBJ2-7, with D tentatively TRBD1 or TRBD2 (6 bases each). The CDR3 contains 14 residues. Per the germline V gene, CDR1 is MDHEN and CDR2 is SYDVKM. V shed 5 bases and J shed 4 bases, with 15 bases lying between them. In nucleotides, the CDR3 is TGTGCCAGCAGTCTCTCAACAGGGAGGTACGAGCAGTACTTC. Translated, it gives CASSLSTGRYEQYF. Supplemented by reference TRBV28 and TRBJ2-7, the full variable domain reads DVKVTQSSRYLVKRTGEKVFLECVQDMDHENMFWYRQDPGLGLRLIYFSYDVKMKEKGDIPEGYSVSREKKERFSLILESASTNQTSMYLCASSLSTGRYEQYFGPGTRLTVT.

The DNA of the CDR3 is TGTGCCAGCAGTTTTACCGGGCGAGAGACCCAGTACTTC. Amino acids: CASSFTGRETQYF. V usage is TRBV28 and J usage is TRBJ2-5; D is uncertain. The germline CDR1 and CDR2 sequences are MDHEN and SYDVKM. The V end lost 3 bases, the J end lost 4 bases, and 9 bases lay between the germline ends. The CDR3 contains 13 residues. Looking up the rest from reference TRBV28 and TRBJ2-5 gives the full variable domain: DVKVTQSSRYLVKRTGEKVFLECVQDMDHENMFWYRQDPGLGLRLIYFSYDVKMKEKGDIPEGYSVSREKKERFSLILESASTNQTSMYLCASSFTGRETQYFGPGTRLLVL.

V and J are TRBV7-2 and TRBJ2-7; TRBD1 or TRBD2 may be the D gene (5 bases each). This CDR3 has 16 residues. Germline CDR1 SGHTA, CDR2 FQGNSA. V lost 4 bases and J lost 0, with 16 bases in between. The CDR3 DNA reads as TGTGCCAGCAGCTCCTCCGGGACGGTGAGCTCCTACGAGCAGTACTTC. This gives the protein CASSSSGTVSSYEQYF.

This clone was counted a few times. V usage is TRBV19 and J usage is TRBJ2-3, with D hard to call. Trimming left V 5 bases short and J 1 base short, with 16 bases between. Germline V CDR1 and CDR2: LNHDA, SQIVND (reference sequence). The CDR3 is 16 residues long. The CDR3 region is CASSLYAGSGTDTQYF. CDR3 in DNA: TGTGCCAGTAGTCTATACGCCGGGTCTGGCACAGATACGCAGTATTTT.

The chain recombines TRBV2 with TRBJ1-2; 9 bases match TRBD1. The germline V gene has CDR1 SNHLY and CDR2 FYNNEI. V lost 4 bases, J lost 6 bases, and 6 bases stayed unmatched. The CDR3 is 14 amino acids. The CDR3 DNA is TGTGCCAGCAGTGTAACACAGGGGGCTGATGGCTACACCTTC. This gives the protein CASSVTQGADGYTF.